The clone carrying this T cell receptor (beta chain) was counted many times. Its antigen is still unknown. This CDR3 region has 13 residues. V dropped 2 bases and J dropped 0 bases, with 2 bases sitting between them. CDR1 and CDR2 (germline): SGHVS, FNYEAQ. The source of the sample is a study of T cell repertoires in cytomegalovirus infection. TCRdb processed the reads anew with MiXCR; each CDR3 protein has one entry. Of around 540,000 distinct CDR3 sequences listed, roughly a third are singletons. The material sequenced was cultured PBMCs, taken from culture after CMV antigen stimulation. This receptor was identified in a human donor in good health (CMV status not recorded). Some clones in this sample may be carry-over from other donors' samples. V and J are TRBV7-6 and TRBJ1-3; D unclear. The CDR3 region is CASSLSSGNTIYF. CDR3 in DNA: TGTGCCAGCAGCTTAAGCTCTGGAAACACCATATATTTT.